These T cell receptor beta chains were read from a single sample in a study of T cell repertoires in cytomegalovirus infection. From the reads, TCRdb called clonotypes with MiXCR, one entry per CDR3 protein. The data show 350,000 to 550,000 distinct CDR3 sequences, around 32% seen once. The sequenced sample consisted of PBMCs. The receptors were gathered from a human donor in good health (CMV status not recorded). Some clones in this sample may be carry-over from other donors' samples. Each CDR3 is given with its conserved first and last residue. D genes are given only for firm matches. The size entry is marked missing in some rows and otherwise reads once, few, many or a size class.

>.|16|.|TRBV6-1|TRBJ2-7
TGTGCCAGCAGTGAAGCGCGGGCAGGGGAGGGCTACGAGCAGTACTTC
CASSEARAGEGYEQYF
>TRBD1|16|.|TRBV6-2/TRBV6-3|TRBJ2-1
TGTGCCAGCAACCGACCGGGACAGGGATTGTACAATGAGCAGTTCTTC
CASNRPGQGLYNEQFF
>.|14|few|TRBV6-1|TRBJ2-3
TGTGCCAGCAGTGAACCCGGAAACACAGATACGCAGTATTTT
CASSEPGNTDTQYF
>.|15|.|TRBV18|TRBJ2-7
TGTGCCAGCTCACCACCGTCCGCCAGATCCTACGAGCAGTACTTC
CASSPPSARSYEQYF
>.|13|.|TRBV12-3/TRBV12-4|TRBJ2-1
TGTGCCAGCAGTTCATCTATCTACAATGAGCAGTTCTTC
CASSSSIYNEQFF
>.|15|many|TRBV7-2|TRBJ2-3
TGTGCCAGCAGCTTGACGACGGGAAGCACAGATACGCAGTATTTT
CASSLTTGSTDTQYF
>.|11|.|TRBV20-1|TRBJ2-7
TGCAGTGCTAGTGATGGAGCCGAGCAGTACTTC
CSASDGAEQYF
>.|13|.|TRBV10-3|TRBJ1-1
TGTGCCATCAATTGGTCGATGAACACTGAAGCTTTCTTT
CAINWSMNTEAFF
>.|13|.|TRBV19|TRBJ2-7
TGTGCCAGTAGTATTCGTCTAGCCTACGAGCAGTACTTC
CASSIRLAYEQYF
>.|14|few|TRBV19|TRBJ1-1
TGTGCCAGTAGTATAGCGTCGGGACGCACTGAAGCTTTCTTT
CASSIASGRTEAFF
>TRBD2|14|.|TRBV20-1|TRBJ2-1
TGCAGTGCTCTTCAGACTAGCGGGGCTAATGAGCAGTTCTTC
CSALQTSGANEQFF
>.|12|few|TRBV6-4|TRBJ1-4
TGTGCCAGCGGACAGCTTAATGAAAAACTGTTTTTT
CASGQLNEKLFF
>.|13|few|TRBV20-1|TRBJ2-3
TGCAGTGCCATCCACGGGAACACAGATACGCAGTATTTT
CSAIHGNTDTQYF
>TRBD2|15|few|TRBV5-4|TRBJ2-7
TGTGCCAGCAGCTTCTACAGCGGGGGGTCCTACGAGCAGTACTTC
CASSFYSGGSYEQYF
>.|16|few|TRBV4-1|TRBJ2-1
TGCGCCAGCAGCCAAGATATAACAGGGTCCTACAATGAGCAGTTCTTC
CASSQDITGSYNEQFF
>TRBD2|12|.|TRBV20-1|TRBJ2-7
TGCAGTGGAGGACTAGGGTCGTGGGAGCAGTACTTC
CSGGLGSWEQYF
>.|14|.|TRBV11-2|TRBJ2-5
TGTGCCAGCAGCTTAGAGTTGGTTTCCCAGACCCAGTACTTC
CASSLELVSQTQYF
>.|12|few|TRBV19|TRBJ2-1
TGTGCCAGTAGTGCCAAGTACAATGAGCAGTTCTTC
CASSAKYNEQFF
>.|15|.|TRBV27|TRBJ2-1
TGTGCCAGCTTCGCGGACCCGTGGAGCCTTAATGAGCAGTTCTTC
CASFADPWSLNEQFF
>TRBD1|12|.|TRBV12-3/TRBV12-4|TRBJ1-1
TGTGCCAGCTCACAGGGGTCCTATGAAGCTTTCTTT
CASSQGSYEAFF
>.|15|once|TRBV7-2|TRBJ2-7
TGTGCCAGCAGCTCGTCGGGGGCGCCTTGTTTTGAGCAGTACTTC
CASSSSGAPCFEQYF
>TRBD1|14|.|TRBV6-1|TRBJ2-7
TGTGCCAGCAGTGCCGGGACAGGGTCCCACGAGCAGTACTTC
CASSAGTGSHEQYF
>TRBD1|15|.|TRBV15|TRBJ2-1
TGTGCCACTTCACGTGGGACAGGGCAGTTCCAAATCCAGTTCTTC
CATSRGTGQFQIQFF
>.|13|few|TRBV12-3/TRBV12-4|TRBJ1-2
TGTGCCAGCAGTCTCACGGATAACTATGGCTACACCTTC
CASSLTDNYGYTF
>.|16|.|TRBV5-1|TRBJ1-1
TGCGCCAGCAGCTTCTCAGGGGTCGGGGGCCTCTTTGAAGCTTTCTTT
CASSFSGVGGLFEAFF
>.|15|few|TRBV10-3|TRBJ2-3
TGTGCCATCAGTGAGTTCCAGGGGAGCACAGATACGCAGTATTTT
CAISEFQGSTDTQYF
>.|11|few|TRBV29-1|TRBJ2-1
TGCAGCGTTGGTGTTTACAATGAGCAGTTCTTC
CSVGVYNEQFF
>.|14|.|TRBV28|TRBJ1-1
TGTGCCAGCGGGGTCGGGACGCGGGACACTGAAGCTTTCTTT
CASGVGTRDTEAFF
>.|14|many|TRBV7-9|TRBJ2-5
TGTGCCAGCAGCCTCTCCGGCAGACAAGAGACCCAGTACTTC
CASSLSGRQETQYF
>TRBD1|14|.|TRBV2|TRBJ1-1
TGTGCCAGCAGAGATACAGGGGGAGGCACTGAAGCTTTCTTT
CASRDTGGGTEAFF
>.|14|.|TRBV19|TRBJ1-2
TGTGCCAGTCTGGCCACAGGGCCCTCCGACAGCTACACCTTC
CASLATGPSDSYTF
>.|13|.|TRBV18|TRBJ2-7
TGTGCCAGCTCACCCCGGGACGGCTACGAGCAGTACTTC
CASSPRDGYEQYF
>.|15|few|TRBV4-1|TRBJ2-2
TGCGCCAGCAGCCAACCGAGCGGGAACACCGGGGAGCTGTTTTTT
CASSQPSGNTGELFF
>.|12|few|TRBV24-1|TRBJ2-7
TGTGCCACCAGTGATTTGGTAGGGGAGCAGTACTTC
CATSDLVGEQYF
>TRBD2|16|.|TRBV7-2|TRBJ2-3
TGTGCCAGCAGATCACCGGGACTAGCGGTATCGGATACGCAGTATTTT
CASRSPGLAVSDTQYF
>TRBD2|18|.|TRBV5-1|TRBJ2-1
TGCGCCAGCAGCTCAACCAGGACTAGCGGGGGCCGCTACAATGAGCAGTTCTTC
CASSSTRTSGGRYNEQFF
>TRBD1|17|.|TRBV7-6|TRBJ1-5
TGTGCCAGCAGCTTAGCAGGGGGCGGGGGGAGCAATCAGCCCCAGCATTTT
CASSLAGGGGSNQPQHF
>.|17|many|TRBV7-2|TRBJ1-3
TGTGCCAGCAGCTTAGCCGTTGGACAGAGCTCTGGAAACACCATATATTTT
CASSLAVGQSSGNTIYF
>TRBD2|16|many|TRBV7-8|TRBJ2-1
TGTGCCAGCAGCTTTTCCCCAGCGGGGGGCTACAATGAGCAGTTCTTC
CASSFSPAGGYNEQFF
>.|14|.|TRBV7-9|TRBJ1-4
TGTGCCAGCAGCCATGACAGGAGCGGTGAAAAACTGTTTTTT
CASSHDRSGEKLFF
>TRBD1|13|many|TRBV12-3/TRBV12-4|TRBJ1-2
TGTGCCAGCAGGCGGACAGGGAGATATGGCTACACCTTC
CASRRTGRYGYTF